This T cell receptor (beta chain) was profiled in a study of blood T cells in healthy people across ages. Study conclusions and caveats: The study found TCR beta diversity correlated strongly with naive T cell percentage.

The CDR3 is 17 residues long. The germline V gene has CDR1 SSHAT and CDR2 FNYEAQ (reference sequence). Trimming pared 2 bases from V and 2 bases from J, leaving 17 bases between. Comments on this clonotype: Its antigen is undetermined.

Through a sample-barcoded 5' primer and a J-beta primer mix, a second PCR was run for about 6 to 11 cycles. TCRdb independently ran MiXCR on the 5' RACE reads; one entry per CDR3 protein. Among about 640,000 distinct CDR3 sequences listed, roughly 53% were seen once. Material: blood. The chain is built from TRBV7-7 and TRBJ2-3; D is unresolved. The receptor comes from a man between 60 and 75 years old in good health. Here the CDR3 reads CASSLSSLGPNTDTQYF. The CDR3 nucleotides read TGTGCCAGCAGCTTAAGTTCTTTAGGGCCGAACACAGATACGCAGTATTTT.